The next 16 T cell receptor beta chains were all read from a single sample in a study of blood T cell repertoires in COVID-19. TCRdb's copy holds only in-frame clones and misses some; the assay was immunoSEQ multiplex PCR. The sample yields 250,000 or so clones, around 86% seen once. Input material: peripheral blood. All receptors come from a middle-aged woman who had recovered from COVID-19.

J is TRBJ2-5 and V is TRBV3-1 (or the pseudogene TRBV3-2), with TRBD2 matching over 7 bases. With V trimmed by 3 bases and J by 5 bases, 9 bases remained unmatched. The length of the CDR3 is 15 residues. Germline lookup yields CDR1 LGHDT and CDR2 YNNKEL (reference sequence). The CDR3 nucleotides read TGTGCCAGCAGCCAGGTGTGGGAGGGCGGGGAGACCCAGTACTTC. Translating it yields CASSQVWEGGETQYF.

In DNA form, the CDR3 reads TGTGCCAGCACCCTGACCCACCCCCCGGGTAATTCACCCCTCCACTTT. Translated, it gives CASTLTHPPGNSPLHF. This chain links TRBV27 with TRBJ1-6; D unresolved. V was shortened by 7 bases and J by 6 bases, with 19 bases between the two germline ends. The CDR3 is 16 residues long. The germline V gene encodes CDR1 MNHEY and CDR2 SMNVEV (reference sequence).

The chain joins TRBV6-5 to TRBJ2-5; no clear D gene. Deletions cut 6 bases from V and 3 bases from J, with 14 bases between. Per the germline V gene, CDR1 is MNHEY and CDR2 is SVGAGI. The CDR3 covers 14 residues. The CDR3 protein is CASRTGGSKETQYF. CDR3 sequence (DNA): TGTGCCAGCAGGACGGGTGGCAGCAAAGAGACCCAGTACTTC.

The chain joins TRBV15 to TRBJ1-5; no definite D call. Trimming pared 0 bases from V and 11 bases from J, leaving 8 bases between. The germline gives CDR1 LNHNV, CDR2 YYDKDF (reference sequence). This CDR3 region has 12 residues. CDR3: CATSRDRRAQHF. The CDR3 DNA sequence: TGTGCCACCAGCAGAGATCGGAGGGCCCAGCATTTT.

The chain combines TRBV19 with TRBJ1-2; no reliable D call. The CDR3 extends over 12 amino acids. The V and J ends lost 3 bases and 7 bases respectively, with 9 bases between them. Germline V gene data show CDR1 as LNHDA and CDR2 as SQIVND (reference sequence). In DNA form, the CDR3 reads TGTGCCAGTAGTATGTGGGCAGGTGGCTACACCTTC. Translated: CASSMWAGGYTF.

This clone was detected once. The rearrangement joins TRBV11-2 to TRBJ1-6; D is uncertain. This CDR3 contains 16 residues. Germline values: CDR1 SGHAT, CDR2 FQNNGV. V lost 1 base to trimming and J lost 10 bases, with 17 bases between them. This CDR3 is CASSLGGGEWESPLHF. CDR3 bases: TGTGCCAGCAGCTTAGGAGGCGGGGAATGGGAGTCACCCCTCCACTTT.

As DNA, the CDR3 is TGTGCCAGCAGCTTGGGCACTCAAGTTGGAGCGCATGAGCAGTTCTTC. It encodes CASSLGTQVGAHEQFF. This chain connects TRBV5-4 to TRBJ2-1; D gene ambiguous. Germline lookup yields CDR1 SGHNT and CDR2 YYREEE (reference sequence). Trimming pared 0 bases from V and 8 bases from J, leaving 18 bases between. This CDR3 is built from 16 residues.

This chain uses TRBV4-1 with TRBJ2-7, with 8 bases aligning to TRBD1. The V gene's germline CDR1 is MGHRA and CDR2 YSYEKL. The CDR3 runs to 15 residues. V lost 0 bases and J lost 2; bases outside the gene matches: 3. The CDR3 spells CASSQDTGGTYEQYF. The CDR3 region has the DNA TGCGCCAGCAGCCAAGACACAGGGGGAACCTACGAGCAGTACTTC.

This rearrangement joins TRBV28 to TRBJ1-2, with 8 nucleotides matching TRBD1. The CDR3 sequence is 14 residues long. From germline, CDR1 is MDHEN and CDR2 SYDVKM. J was trimmed by 8 bases and V by 6 bases; bases with no gene match: 11. The CDR3 sequence: CASSYTGDRYGYTF. The CDR3 DNA sequence: TGTGCCAGCAGCTATACCGGGGACAGGTACGGCTACACCTTC.

The chain couples TRBV10-3 to TRBJ2-5; D perhaps matches TRBD2 (5 bases). The CDR3 length is 13 residues. The germline gives CDR1 ENHRY, CDR2 SYGVKD. V was trimmed by 10 bases and J by 5 bases, leaving 17 bases between them. In DNA form, the CDR3 reads TGTGCCACCATAAAAGGGCCGGGGGAGACCCAGTACTTC. Residues: CATIKGPGETQYF.

The chain is built from TRBV6-5 and TRBJ2-2; 9 positions match TRBD1. Germline V gene sequence: CDR1 MNHEY, CDR2 SVGAGI. J was trimmed by 7 bases and V by 5 bases; bases with no gene match: 8. The CDR3 totals 15 residues. The CDR3 is CASSPTGGIGGELFF. CDR3 bases: TGTGCCAGCAGTCCCACAGGGGGCATCGGCGGGGAGCTGTTTTTT.

This clone was detected only once. The chain is built from TRBV27 and TRBJ1-1; D remains unclear. The germline V gene has CDR1 MNHEY and CDR2 SMNVEV (reference sequence). CDR3 size: 13 residues. V lost 1 base and J lost 4, with 7 bases in between. This CDR3 is CASSLWEGTEAFF. The CDR3 coding sequence is TGTGCCAGCAGTTTATGGGAGGGCACTGAAGCTTTCTTT.

CDR3 in amino acids: CASSRLSGGAEQFF. CDR3 nucleotides: TGTGCCAGCAGCCGACTTAGCGGGGGGGCCGAGCAGTTCTTC. The chain carries TRBV7-8 and TRBJ2-1; the match to TRBD2 covers 11 bases. The J segment lost 10 bases and the V segment lost 5 bases, leaving 7 bases of the junction unmatched. In germline, CDR1 is SGHVS, CDR2 FQNEAQ. The CDR3 is made up of 14 amino acids.

The chain employs TRBV5-1 and TRBJ1-3; possible D gene TRBD1, 5 bases. The germline V and J ends were trimmed by 0 bases and 0 bases, with 10 bases remaining between them. From germline, CDR1 is SGHRS and CDR2 YFSETQ. This CDR3 region has 16 residues. CDR3 sequence reads: CASSLVPGVSGNTIYF. CDR3 DNA: TGCGCCAGCAGCTTGGTGCCGGGGGTCTCTGGAAACACCATATATTTT.

The chain links TRBV14 to TRBJ1-1; D is possibly TRBD1 (5 bases). The CDR3 covers 17 residues. The germline CDR1 and CDR2 sequences are SGHDN and FVKESK. V lost 1 base, J lost 4 bases, and 19 bases lay in between. The CDR3: CASSQVYGGGISTEAFF. The DNA of the CDR3 is TGTGCCAGCAGCCAAGTGTACGGGGGGGGAATTAGCACTGAAGCTTTCTTT.

This clone was seen only a few times. The genes are TRBV12-3 or TRBV12-4 and TRBJ2-7; D gene uncertain. Trimming took 3 bases from V and 2 from J, leaving 8 bases between them. This CDR3 has 13 residues. CDR3 region: CASSFGRAYEQYF. In DNA form, the CDR3 reads TGTGCCAGCAGTTTTGGGCGAGCCTACGAGCAGTACTTC.